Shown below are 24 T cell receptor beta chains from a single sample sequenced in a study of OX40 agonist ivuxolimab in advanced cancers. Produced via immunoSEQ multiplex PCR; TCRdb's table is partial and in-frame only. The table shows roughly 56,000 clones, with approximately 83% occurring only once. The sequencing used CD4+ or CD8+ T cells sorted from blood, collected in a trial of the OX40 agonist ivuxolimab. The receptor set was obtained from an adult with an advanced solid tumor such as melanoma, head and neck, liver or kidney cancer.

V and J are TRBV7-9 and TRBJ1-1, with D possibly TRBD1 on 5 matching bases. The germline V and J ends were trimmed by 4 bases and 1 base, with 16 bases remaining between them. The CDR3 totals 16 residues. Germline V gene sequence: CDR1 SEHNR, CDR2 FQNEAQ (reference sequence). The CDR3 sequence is CASSSWRNQGNTEAFF. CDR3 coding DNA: TGTGCCAGCAGCTCATGGAGGAACCAGGGGAACACTGAAGCTTTCTTT.

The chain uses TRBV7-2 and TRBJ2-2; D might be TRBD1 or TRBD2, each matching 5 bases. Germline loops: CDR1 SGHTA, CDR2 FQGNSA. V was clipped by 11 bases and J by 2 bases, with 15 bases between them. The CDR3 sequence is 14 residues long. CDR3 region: CAGKRDPNTGELFF. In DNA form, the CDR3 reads TGTGCCGGGAAACGGGACCCAAACACCGGGGAGCTGTTTTTT.

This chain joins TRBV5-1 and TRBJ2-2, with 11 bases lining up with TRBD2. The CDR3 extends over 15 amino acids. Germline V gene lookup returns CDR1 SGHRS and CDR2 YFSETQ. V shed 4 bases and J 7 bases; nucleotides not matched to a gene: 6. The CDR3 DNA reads TGCGCCAGCAGCACACTAGCGGGAGAAGGCGGGGAGCTGTTTTTT. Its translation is CASSTLAGEGGELFF.

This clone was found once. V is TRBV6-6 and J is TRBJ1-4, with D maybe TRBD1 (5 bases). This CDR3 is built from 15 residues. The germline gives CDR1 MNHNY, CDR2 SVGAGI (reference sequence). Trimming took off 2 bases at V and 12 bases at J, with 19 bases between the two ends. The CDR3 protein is CASSYLSGFRAELFF. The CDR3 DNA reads TGTGCCAGCAGTTACCTGAGTGGGTTCAGGGCGGAACTGTTTTTT.

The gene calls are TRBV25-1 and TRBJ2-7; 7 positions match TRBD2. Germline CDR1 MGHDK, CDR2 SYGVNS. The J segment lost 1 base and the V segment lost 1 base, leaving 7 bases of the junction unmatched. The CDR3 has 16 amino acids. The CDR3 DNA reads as TGTGCCAGCAGTGAATGGGGGGGACCGCTTTCCTACGAGCAGTACTTC. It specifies CASSEWGGPLSYEQYF.

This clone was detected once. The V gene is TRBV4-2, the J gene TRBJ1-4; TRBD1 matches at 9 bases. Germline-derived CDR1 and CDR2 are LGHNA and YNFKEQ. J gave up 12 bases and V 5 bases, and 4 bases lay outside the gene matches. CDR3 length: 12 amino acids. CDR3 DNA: TGTGCCAGCAGCAGGACAGGGGAAGAACTGTTTTTT. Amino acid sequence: CASSRTGEELFF.

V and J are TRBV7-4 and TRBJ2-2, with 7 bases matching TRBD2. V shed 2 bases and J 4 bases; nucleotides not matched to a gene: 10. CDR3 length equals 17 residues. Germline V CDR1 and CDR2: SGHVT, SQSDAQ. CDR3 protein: CASSLYPAGLGTGELFF. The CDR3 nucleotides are TGTGCCAGCAGCTTATACCCAGCGGGGCTTGGCACCGGGGAGCTGTTTTTT.

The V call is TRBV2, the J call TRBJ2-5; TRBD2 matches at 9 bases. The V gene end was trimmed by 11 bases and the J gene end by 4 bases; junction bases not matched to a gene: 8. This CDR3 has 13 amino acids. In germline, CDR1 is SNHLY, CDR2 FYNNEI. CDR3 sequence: CASGAGGRETQYF. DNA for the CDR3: TGTGCCTCGGGGGCGGGGGGGCGAGAGACCCAGTACTTC.

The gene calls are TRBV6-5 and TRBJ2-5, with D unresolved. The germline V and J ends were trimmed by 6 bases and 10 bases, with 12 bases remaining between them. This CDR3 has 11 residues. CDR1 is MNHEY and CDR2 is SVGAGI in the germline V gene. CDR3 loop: CASRSTTGQYF. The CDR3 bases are TGTGCCAGCAGATCTACCACGGGCCAGTACTTC.

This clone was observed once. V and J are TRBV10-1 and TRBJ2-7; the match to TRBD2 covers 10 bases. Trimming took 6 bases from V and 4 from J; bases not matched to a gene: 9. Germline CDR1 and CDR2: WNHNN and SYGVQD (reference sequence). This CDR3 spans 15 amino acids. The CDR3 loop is CASREGLAEGYEQYF. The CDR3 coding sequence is TGCGCCAGCAGGGAAGGACTAGCGGAGGGATACGAGCAGTACTTC.

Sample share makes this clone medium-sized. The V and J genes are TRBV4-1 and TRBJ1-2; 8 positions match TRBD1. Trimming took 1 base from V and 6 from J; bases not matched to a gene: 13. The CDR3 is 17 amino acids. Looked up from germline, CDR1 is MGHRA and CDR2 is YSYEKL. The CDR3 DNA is TGCGCCAGCAGCCAAGTAATAGGACAGGGTAGTTCGGATGGCTACACCTTC. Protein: CASSQVIGQGSSDGYTF.

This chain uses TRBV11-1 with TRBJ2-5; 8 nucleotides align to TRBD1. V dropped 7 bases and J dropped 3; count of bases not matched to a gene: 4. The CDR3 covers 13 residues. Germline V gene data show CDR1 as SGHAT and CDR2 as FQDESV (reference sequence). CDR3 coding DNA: TGTGCCAGCAATGGACAGGGAGAAGAGACCCAGTACTTC. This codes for CASNGQGEETQYF.

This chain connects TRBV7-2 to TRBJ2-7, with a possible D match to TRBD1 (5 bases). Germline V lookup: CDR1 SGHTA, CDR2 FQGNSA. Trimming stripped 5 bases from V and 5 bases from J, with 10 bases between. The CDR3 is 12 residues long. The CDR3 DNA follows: TGTGCCAGCAGCCTTTACAGGAACGAGCAGTACTTC. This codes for CASSLYRNEQYF.

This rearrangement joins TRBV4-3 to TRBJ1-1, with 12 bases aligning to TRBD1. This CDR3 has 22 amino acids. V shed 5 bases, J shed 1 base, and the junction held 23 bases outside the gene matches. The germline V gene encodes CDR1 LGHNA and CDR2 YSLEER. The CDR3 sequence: CASSKRGWDRGRPTWRNTEAFF. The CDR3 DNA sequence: TGCGCCAGCAGCAAAAGGGGCTGGGACAGGGGGCGCCCAACCTGGAGGAACACTGAAGCTTTCTTT.

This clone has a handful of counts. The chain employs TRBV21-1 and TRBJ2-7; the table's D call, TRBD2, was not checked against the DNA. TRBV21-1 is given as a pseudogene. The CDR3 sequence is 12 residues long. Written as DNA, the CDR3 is TGTGCCAGCAGCAAAGGAGAGGACGAGCAGTACTTC. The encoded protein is CASSKGEDEQYF.

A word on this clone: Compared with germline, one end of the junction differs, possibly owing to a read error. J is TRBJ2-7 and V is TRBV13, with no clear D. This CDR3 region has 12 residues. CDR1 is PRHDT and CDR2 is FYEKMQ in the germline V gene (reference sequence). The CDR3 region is CASSRTGYGLTF. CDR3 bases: TGTGCCAGCAGCCGTACCGGCTATGGGCTAACGTTC. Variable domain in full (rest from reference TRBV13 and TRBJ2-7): AAGVIQSPRHLIKEKRETATLKCYPIPRHDTVYWYQQGPGQDPQFLISFYEKMQSDKGSIPDRFSAQQFSDYHSELNMSSLELGDSALYFCASSRTGYGLTFGPGTRLTVT.

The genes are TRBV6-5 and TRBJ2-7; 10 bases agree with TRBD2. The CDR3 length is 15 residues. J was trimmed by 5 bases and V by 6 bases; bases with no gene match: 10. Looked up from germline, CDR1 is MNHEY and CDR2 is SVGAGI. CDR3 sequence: CASRGAGGGFDEQYF. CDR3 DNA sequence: TGTGCCAGCAGAGGAGCGGGAGGGGGGTTTGACGAGCAGTACTTC.

The CDR3 reads CASSILGRMNTEAFF. As DNA, the CDR3 is TGTGCCAGTAGTATCCTGGGCCGTATGAACACTGAAGCTTTCTTT. This sequence joins TRBV19 and TRBJ1-1; D uncertain. Germline CDR1 is LNHDA and CDR2 is SQIVND (reference sequence). V lost 3 bases and J 0 bases, leaving 11 bases between the germline ends. This CDR3 is 15 amino acids long.

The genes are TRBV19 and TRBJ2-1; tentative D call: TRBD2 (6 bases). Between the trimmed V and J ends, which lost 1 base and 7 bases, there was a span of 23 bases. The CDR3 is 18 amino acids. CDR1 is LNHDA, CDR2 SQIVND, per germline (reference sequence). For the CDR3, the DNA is TGTGCCAGTAGTATAGTCTTTCGGCTAGCGCCCGGGAAAAATGAGCAGTTCTTC. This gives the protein CASSIVFRLAPGKNEQFF. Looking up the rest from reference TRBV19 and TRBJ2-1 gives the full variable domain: DGGITQSPKYLFRKEGQNVTLSCEQNLNHDAMYWYRQDPGQGLRLIYYSQIVNDFQKGDIAEGYSVSREKKESFPLTVTSAQKNPTAFYLCASSIVFRLAPGKNEQFFGPGTRLTVL.

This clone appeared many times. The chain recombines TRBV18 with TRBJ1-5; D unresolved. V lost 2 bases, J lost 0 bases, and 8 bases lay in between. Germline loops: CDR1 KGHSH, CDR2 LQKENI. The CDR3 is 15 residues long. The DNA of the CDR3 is TGTGCCAGCTCACCAGAGGTTCTTAGCAATCAGCCCCAGCATTTT. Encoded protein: CASSPEVLSNQPQHF.

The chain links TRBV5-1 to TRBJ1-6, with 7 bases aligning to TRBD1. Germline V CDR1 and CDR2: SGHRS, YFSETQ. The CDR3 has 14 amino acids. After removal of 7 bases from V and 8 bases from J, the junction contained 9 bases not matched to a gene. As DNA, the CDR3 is TGCGCCAGCGGGGAGGGGGCGCGGGATTCACCCCTCCACTTT. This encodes CASGEGARDSPLHF.

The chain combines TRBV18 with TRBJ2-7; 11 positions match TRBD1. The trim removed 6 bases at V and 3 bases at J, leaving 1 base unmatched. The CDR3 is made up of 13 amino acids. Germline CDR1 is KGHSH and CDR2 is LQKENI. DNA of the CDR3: TGTGCCAGCTCCGGGACAGGGGGCTACGAGCAGTACTTC. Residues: CASSGTGGYEQYF.

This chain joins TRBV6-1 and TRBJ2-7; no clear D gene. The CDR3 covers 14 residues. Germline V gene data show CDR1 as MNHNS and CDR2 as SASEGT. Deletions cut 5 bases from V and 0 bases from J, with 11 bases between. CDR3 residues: CASSPLGVSYEQYF. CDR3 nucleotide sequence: TGTGCCAGCAGTCCCTTAGGAGTCTCCTACGAGCAGTACTTC.

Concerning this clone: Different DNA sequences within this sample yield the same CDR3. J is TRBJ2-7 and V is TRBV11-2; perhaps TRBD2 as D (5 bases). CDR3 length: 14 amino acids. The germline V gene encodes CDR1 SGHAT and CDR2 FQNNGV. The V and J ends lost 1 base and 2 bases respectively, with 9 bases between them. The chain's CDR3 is CASSLVAGAYEQYF. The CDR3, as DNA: TGTGCCAGCAGCTTAGTGGCCGGGGCCTACGAGCAGTACTTC.